This T cell receptor beta chain was captured by sequencing in a study of blood T cells in healthy people across ages. Looking at the study overall: Capture by template switching was about one barcoded beta molecule per two T cells. Study-level results: TCR beta diversity per million T cells fell roughly linearly with age.

From germline, CDR1 is LNHDA and CDR2 SQIVND (reference sequence). Trimming removed 5 bases from V and 4 bases from J; junction bases left unmatched: 10. The CDR3 length is 15 residues. The individuals who served as donors were healthy Caucasians living in Russia, aged about 6 to 90. The total RNA that was extracted per sample amounted to at least 5.5 micrograms. The table lists this clonotype with a few counts. Its antigen is undetermined. A J-beta primer mix and a sample-barcoded 5' primer were used in a second PCR of roughly 6 to 12 cycles. TCRdb reanalysed the 5' RACE reads using MiXCR and keeps one entry per CDR3 protein. The sample holds about 2 million distinct CDR3 sequences, around 48% seen once.

V and J are TRBV19 and TRBJ1-2; 7 bases align to TRBD1. Sequenced input: blood. The TCR comes from a woman between 35 and 50 years old in good health. This CDR3 reads CASSPRQGLVYGYTF. The CDR3 DNA reads TGTGCCAGTAGTCCTCGACAGGGTCTCGTCTATGGCTACACCTTC.